This T cell receptor beta chain was identified during a study of blood T cell repertoires in COVID-19. About the study: Donors in the United States, Italy and Spain gave samples during acute or convalescent COVID-19. Sample material is recorded as cDNA or gDNA derived from T cells, B-cell-depleted T cells, or PBMCs.

Germline loops: CDR1 LNHDA, CDR2 SQIVND (reference sequence). The ends lost 3 bases at V and 2 bases at J; junction bases unmatched: 8. The CDR3 loop spans 18 amino acids. Profiling relied on immunoSEQ multiplex PCR, and the TCRdb table lists in-frame clones only, not all of them. The repertoire holds over 120,000 clones, with 78% as singletons. The sequence was obtained from a woman between 55 and 75 years old with acute or convalescent COVID-19. Sequencing was performed on peripheral blood. V and J are TRBV19 and TRBJ2-6; 9 positions match TRBD1. In DNA form, the CDR3 reads TGTGCCAGTAGTATCCTCACGCGACAGGGGGCTGGGGCCAACGTCCTGACTTTC. Translated: CASSILTRQGAGANVLTF.